Listed here are 2 T cell receptor beta chains from one sample, sequenced in a study of CD8 T cells in ankylosing spondylitis listed by TCRdb under 2017. Study-wide findings and limitations: A TCR beta motif made up of several highly homologous amino acid variants appeared to be characteristic of blood from ankylosing spondylitis patients.

No antigen has been assigned to these receptors. Library method: 5' RACE. Sequencer: Illumina HiSeq 2500. The public reads were reanalyzed by TCRdb: fastp trimming at Q25, MiXCR alignment, in-frame beta chains only. Rows with a matching CDR3 protein are joined into one entry that keeps the most common DNA and genes. In all, the sample holds 390,000 or so distinct CDR3 sequences, and 20% to 25% of those were seen once. Of the sample, roughly 16% is held by the ten largest clones. The material sequenced was blood, either unsorted or a sorted T cell fraction (not recorded which). The receptors derive from a male donor with ankylosing spondylitis.

This clonotype appeared a few times. V gene TRBV2 combines with J gene TRBJ2-1, with 9 bases matching TRBD2. The V segment lost 4 bases and the J segment 4 bases; nucleotides outside the gene matches: 5. This CDR3 is built from 15 residues. Germline assignment: CDR1 SNHLY and CDR2 FYNNEI. In DNA form, the CDR3 reads TGTGCCAGCAGTGGTCCTAGCGGGATTTACAATGAGCAGTTCTTC. This encodes CASSGPSGIYNEQFF.

In this sample, this clonotype turned up a few times. The chain is built from TRBV29-1 and TRBJ2-1, with D tentatively TRBD1 (5 bases). Deletions cut 4 bases from V and 9 bases from J, with 7 bases between. The CDR3 is 10 amino acids. Germline loops: CDR1 SQVTM, CDR2 ANQGSEA. CDR3 in DNA: TGCAGCGTTGGACAGAGTGAGCAGTTCTTC. Translating gives CSVGQSEQFF.